This TCR beta chain was captured by sequencing in a study of blood T cell repertoires in COVID-19. Study-wide context: T cells, B-cell-depleted T cells, or PBMCs provided the cDNA or gDNA that served as material.

In the study's own analysis: Counts of nucleated cells, estimated from reference gene primer amplification, were obtained. Some clones are missing from TCRdb's copy, which holds only in-frame ones; the method was immunoSEQ multiplex PCR. D and trimming were read from the DNA, whereas the V and J calls and clone size are those reported in that table. The table has fewer than 65,000 clones, roughly 87% seen once. The TCR comes from a man aged 55 to 69 with acute or convalescent COVID-19. Sample: peripheral blood.

Here the CDR3 DNA reads TGTGCCAGTAGAAATAGCGGGGGGAGAGAGACCCAGTACTTC. Amino acids: CASRNSGGRETQYF. The chain employs TRBV19 and TRBJ2-5; the match to TRBD2 covers 10 bases. Trimming cost V 6 bases and J 4 bases; bases outside gene matches: 5. In germline, CDR1 is LNHDA, CDR2 SQIVND (reference sequence). The CDR3 has 14 residues.